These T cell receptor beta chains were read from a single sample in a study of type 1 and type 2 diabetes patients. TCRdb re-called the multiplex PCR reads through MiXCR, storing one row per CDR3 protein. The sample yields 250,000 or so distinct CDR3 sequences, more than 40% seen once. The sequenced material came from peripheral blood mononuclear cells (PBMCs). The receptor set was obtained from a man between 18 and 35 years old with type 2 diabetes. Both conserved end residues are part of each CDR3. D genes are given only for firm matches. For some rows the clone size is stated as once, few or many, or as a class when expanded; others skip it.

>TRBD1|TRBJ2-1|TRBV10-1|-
TGTGCCACCGCCGACAGGGGTGCCTACAATGAGCAGTTCTTC
CATADRGAYNEQFF
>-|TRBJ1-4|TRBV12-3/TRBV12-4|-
TGTGCCAGCAGCCCAACAGGGCCCAATGAAAAACTGTTTTTT
CASSPTGPNEKLFF
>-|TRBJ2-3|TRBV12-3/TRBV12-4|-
TGTGCCAGCAGTCAAAGGTGGGATACGCAGTATTTT
CASSQRWDTQYF
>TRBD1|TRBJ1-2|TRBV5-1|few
TGCGCCAGCAGCTCGACAGGGTTGGATGGCTACACCTTC
CASSSTGLDGYTF
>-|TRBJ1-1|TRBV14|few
TGTGCCAGCAGCCAAGTCAGTTGGGCTGAAGCTTTCTTT
CASSQVSWAEAFF
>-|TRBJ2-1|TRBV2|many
TGTGCCAGCAGTGAGGTCAGGGGTAACAATGAGCAGTTCTTC
CASSEVRGNNEQFF
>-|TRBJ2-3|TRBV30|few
TGTGCCTGGACGTACACTCGCGCCCCCACAGATACGCAGTATTTT
CAWTYTRAPTDTQYF
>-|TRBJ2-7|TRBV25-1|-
TGTGCCTGGATCCCCGGCGGTTCCCCCTACGAGCAGTACTTC
CAWIPGGSPYEQYF
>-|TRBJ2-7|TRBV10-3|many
TGTGCCATCAGTGCTGATTCCTACGAGCAGTACTTC
CAISADSYEQYF
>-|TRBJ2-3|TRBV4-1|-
TGTGCCAGCAGCCATGGATTGGGGGGAGTAGATACGCAGTATTTT
CASSHGLGGVDTQYF
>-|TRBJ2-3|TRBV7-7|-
TGTGCCAGCACCAGGGGGGCGACAGATACGCAGTATTTT
CASTRGATDTQYF
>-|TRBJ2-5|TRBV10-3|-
TGTGCCATCAAAGGGAACCAAGAGACCCAGTACTTC
CAIKGNQETQYF
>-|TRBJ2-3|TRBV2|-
TGTGCCAGCAGTGAACTCGCGGCAGTACGGTCGGATACGCAGTATTTT
CASSELAAVRSDTQYF
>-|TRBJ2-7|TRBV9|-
TGTGCCAGCAGCGTAAATCCTAGTGGATCCGGCGAGCAGTACTTC
CASSVNPSGSGEQYF
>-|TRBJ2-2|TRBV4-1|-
TGCGCCAGCAGCCAGGCTCAGGGGCTTGGCGGGGAGCTGTTTTTT
CASSQAQGLGGELFF
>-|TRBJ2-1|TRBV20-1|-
TGCAGTGCTAGTTATGTCAATGAGCAGTTCTTC
CSASYVNEQFF
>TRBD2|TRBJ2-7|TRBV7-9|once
TGTGCCAGCGACGCCGGGGGGTTGGGGTCCTACGAGCAGTACTTC
CASDAGGLGSYEQYF
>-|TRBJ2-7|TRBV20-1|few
TGCAGTGCCCCTCCCGGGGCGGAGCCCTACGAGCAGTACTTC
CSAPPGAEPYEQYF
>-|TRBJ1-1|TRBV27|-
TGTGCCAGCAGTTTATTGGGGGCGAACACTGAAGCTTTCTTT
CASSLLGANTEAFF
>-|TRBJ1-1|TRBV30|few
TGTGCCTGGAGACAGGAAAACACTGAAGCTTTCTTT
CAWRQENTEAFF
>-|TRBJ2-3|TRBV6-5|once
TGTGCCAGCAGTTCGAAAAGCACAGATACGCAGTATTTT
CASSSKSTDTQYF
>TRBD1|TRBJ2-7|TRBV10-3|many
TGTGCCATCAGAAAGACAGGGGATGACGAGCAGTACTTC
CAIRKTGDDEQYF
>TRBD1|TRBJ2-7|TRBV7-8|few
TGTGCCAGCACCCACGAAGGGGGCCGCTCCTACGAGCAGTACTTC
CASTHEGGRSYEQYF
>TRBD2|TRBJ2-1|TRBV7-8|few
TGTGCCAGCAGCCCCCACCAGGTGTCGCGGGAGTTCTACAATGAGCAGTTCTTC
CASSPHQVSREFYNEQFF
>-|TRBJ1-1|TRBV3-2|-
TGTGCCAGCAGCCAAGGCGACACCCCGGGCACTGAAGCTTTCTTT
CASSQGDTPGTEAFF
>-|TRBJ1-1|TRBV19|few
TGTGCCAGTAGTGTCTTAGGGGGGGACACTGAAGCTTTCTTT
CASSVLGGDTEAFF
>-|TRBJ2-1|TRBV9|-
TGTGCCAGCAGCTTCTCGCTAGAGGCCTACAATGAGCAGTTCTTC
CASSFSLEAYNEQFF
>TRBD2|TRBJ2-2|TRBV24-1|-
TGTGCCACCAGTGACCTCACGGGACGGGGGGGCGGGGAGCTGTTTTTT
CATSDLTGRGGGELFF